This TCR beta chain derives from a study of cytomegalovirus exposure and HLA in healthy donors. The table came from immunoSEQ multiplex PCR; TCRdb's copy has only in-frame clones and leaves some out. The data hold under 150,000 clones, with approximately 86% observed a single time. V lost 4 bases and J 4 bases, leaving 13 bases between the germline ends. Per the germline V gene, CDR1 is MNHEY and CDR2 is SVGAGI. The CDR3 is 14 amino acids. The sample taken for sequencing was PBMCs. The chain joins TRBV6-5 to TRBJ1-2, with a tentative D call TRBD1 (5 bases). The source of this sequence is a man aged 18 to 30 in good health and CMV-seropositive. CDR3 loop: CASSSGGRPYGYTF. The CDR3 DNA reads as TGTGCCAGCAGTTCGGGGGGACGGCCCTATGGCTACACCTTC.